The 19 T cell receptor beta chains below all came from one sample that was sequenced in a study of blood T cell repertoires in COVID-19. Method: immunoSEQ multiplex PCR; TCRdb's copy keeps in-frame clones and lacks some. The sample holds about 210,000 clones; around 83% are singletons and the top ten take approximately 2.9%. The sequencing input was peripheral blood. Receptor source: a man aged 45-65 years with active or convalescent COVID-19.

The rearrangement joins TRBV19 to TRBJ2-2; 9 nucleotides match TRBD2. V gave up 5 bases and J gave up 5 bases; unmatched junction bases: 12. Germline loops: CDR1 LNHDA, CDR2 SQIVND (reference sequence). This CDR3 contains 17 residues. The CDR3 DNA reads TGTGCCAGTAGTCCTTCCCGCGGGGGGGCGAGGACCGGGGAGCTGTTTTTT. Protein product: CASSPSRGGARTGELFF.

The chain uses TRBV10-3 and TRBJ1-2; 7 bases line up with TRBD1. This CDR3 is 14 amino acids long. V lost 0 bases and J lost 7; bases outside the gene matches: 5. CDR1 is ENHRY, CDR2 SYGVKD, per germline. The CDR3, as DNA: TGTGCCATCAGTGAGTCATGGACAGGAGGTGGCTACACCTTC. As protein: CAISESWTGGGYTF.

V usage is TRBV12-2 and J usage is TRBJ2-5; whether TRBD2, the table's D call, matches the DNA was not checked. TRBV12-2 is a recognized pseudogene. The CDR3 runs 19 residues. CDR3 amino acids: CASRPETSGGPIPKETQYF. Written as DNA, the CDR3 is TGTGCAAGTCGCCCCGAAACTAGCGGGGGGCCAATTCCCAAAGAGACCCAGTACTTC.

The chain has TRBV7-2 and TRBJ2-1, with D uncertain. CDR1 is SGHTA and CDR2 is FQGNSA in the germline V gene. The V gene lost 4 bases and the J gene lost 2 bases, with 12 bases spanning the gap. This CDR3 is built from 15 residues. The CDR3 DNA is TGTGCCAGCAGCTCCATAGATACTCCCTACAATGAGCAGTTCTTC. Its translation: CASSSIDTPYNEQFF.

The chain recombines TRBV2 with TRBJ2-5; 8 bases are a match to TRBD1. Germline V gene sequence: CDR1 SNHLY, CDR2 FYNNEI. The CDR3 is made up of 15 amino acids. Trimming took 5 bases from V and 0 from J; bases not matched to a gene: 5. The CDR3 DNA reads as TGTGCCAGCAGTCTATGGACAGGGTACCAAGAGACCCAGTACTTC. Protein sequence: CASSLWTGYQETQYF.

In its sample, this clone was seen once. At the DNA level, this CDR3 is encoded by other sequences in the same sample as well. The chain is built from TRBV6-2 or TRBV6-3 and TRBJ2-5; 8 bases match TRBD2. Per the germline V gene, CDR1 is MNHEY and CDR2 is SVGEGT. Losses at the gene ends were 3 bases for V and 2 bases for J; bases not matched to a gene: 5. This CDR3 contains 15 residues. CDR3 loop: CASSYRRGGQETQYF. For the CDR3, the DNA is TGTGCCAGCAGTTATCGTCGGGGGGGACAAGAGACCCAGTACTTC.

This sequence joins TRBV28 and TRBJ1-2; D uncertain. Per germline, CDR1 MDHEN and CDR2 SYDVKM. Deletions cut 6 bases from V and 4 bases from J, with 15 bases between. The CDR3 spans 14 residues. The chain's CDR3 is CASSPPGGPYGYTF. The CDR3 DNA reads as TGTGCCAGCAGCCCGCCCGGAGGGCCCTATGGCTACACCTTC.

The rearrangement uses TRBV18 and TRBJ2-1; a possible D gene is TRBD1 (6 bases). The CDR3 loop spans 14 amino acids. CDR1 and CDR2 from the germline V gene are KGHSH and LQKENI. The germline V and J ends were trimmed by 3 bases and 4 bases, with 10 bases remaining between them. Here the CDR3 reads CASSPPDRYNEQFF. The CDR3, as DNA: TGTGCCAGCTCACCGCCGGACAGATACAATGAGCAGTTCTTC.

This clone was found once. The chain carries TRBV6-5 and TRBJ1-5; TRBD1 is a possible D gene (5 bases). Germline V gene lookup returns CDR1 MNHEY and CDR2 SVGAGI. The CDR3 runs to 13 residues. V was clipped by 10 bases and J by 0 bases, with 10 bases between them. CDR3 DNA sequence: TGTGCCACCGCAGGGAATAGCAATCAGCCCCAGCATTTT. Protein sequence: CATAGNSNQPQHF.

The rearrangement uses TRBV5-1 and TRBJ2-3; no clear D. CDR1 and CDR2 (germline): SGHRS, YFSETQ. The CDR3 length is 14 residues. V gave up 4 bases and J gave up 0 bases, with 9 bases separating them. CDR3 coding DNA: TGCGCCAGCAGCACCTCGACTAGCACAGATACGCAGTATTTT. Amino acid sequence: CASSTSTSTDTQYF.

The chain uses TRBV10-3 and TRBJ1-5; D is undetermined. Germline V CDR1 and CDR2: ENHRY, SYGVKD. Trimming stripped 6 bases from V and 9 bases from J, with 12 bases between. This CDR3 is 12 amino acids long. The CDR3 coding sequence is TGTGCCATCAGCAGTGCCGATGGGCCCCAGCATTTT. Encoded protein: CAISSADGPQHF.

The V call is TRBV6-5, the J call TRBJ2-1, with 8 bases matching TRBD2. Germline V lookup: CDR1 MNHEY, CDR2 SVGAGI. Unmatched junction bases numbered 4, after V lost 2 bases and J lost 4 bases. The CDR3 contains 15 residues. The CDR3 nucleotides are TGTGCCAGCAGTTACGGGCGGGGGGATTACAATGAGCAGTTCTTC. Residues: CASSYGRGDYNEQFF.

This chain joins TRBV7-6 and TRBJ1-2; 7 bases align to TRBD1. Trimming removed 2 bases from V and 8 bases from J; junction bases left unmatched: 5. The CDR3 contains 13 residues. CDR1 is SGHVS, CDR2 FNYEAQ, per germline. CDR3 nucleotide sequence: TGTGCCAGCAGCTTATTACAGGGGAACGGCTACACCTTC. Translated, it gives CASSLLQGNGYTF.

The V gene is TRBV7-9, the J gene TRBJ1-1; D might be TRBD1 (5 bases). V lost 4 bases and J 2 bases, leaving 14 bases between the germline ends. This CDR3 is built from 15 residues. Germline V lookup: CDR1 SEHNR, CDR2 FQNEAQ (reference sequence). CDR3 in amino acids: CASSSRGTPNTEAFF. CDR3 nucleotide sequence: TGTGCCAGCAGCTCCCGGGGGACGCCAAACACTGAAGCTTTCTTT.

The chain couples TRBV9 to TRBJ2-5; D may be TRBD2 (6 bases). The germline V gene has CDR1 SGDLS and CDR2 YYNGEE. This CDR3 is 15 amino acids long. V lost 2 bases and J 1 base, leaving 12 bases between the germline ends. In DNA form, the CDR3 reads TGTGCCAGCAGCGTCGGGGGTTCCCCCCAAGAGACCCAGTACTTC. This sequence encodes CASSVGGSPQETQYF.

The chain carries TRBV9 and TRBJ2-5; possibly TRBD1 for D (6 bases). Germline lookup yields CDR1 SGDLS and CDR2 YYNGEE. V gave up 0 bases and J gave up 6 bases, with 12 bases separating them. The CDR3 consists of 14 residues. The CDR3 sequence: CASSVGLGGQTQYF. The CDR3 DNA is TGTGCCAGCAGCGTAGGGCTAGGGGGTCAGACCCAGTACTTC.

The V gene is TRBV5-4, the J gene TRBJ2-7; the match to TRBD1 covers 10 bases. The CDR3 totals 15 residues. The germline gives CDR1 SGHNT, CDR2 YYREEE (reference sequence). V shed 1 base, J shed 2 bases, and the junction held 3 bases outside the gene matches. The CDR3 DNA sequence: TGTGCCAGCAGCTTGCGAGACAGGGGGCCCTACGAGCAGTACTTC. Amino acid sequence: CASSLRDRGPYEQYF. Full variable domain (remainder filled in from reference TRBV5-4 and TRBJ2-7): ETGVTQSPTHLIKTRGQQVTLRCSSQSGHNTVSWYQQALGQGPQFIFQYYREEENGRGNFPPRFSGLQFPNYSSELNVNALELDDSALYLCASSLRDRGPYEQYFGPGTRLTVT.

The chain is built from TRBV19 and TRBJ1-5; 9 bases map to TRBD1. The CDR3 sequence is 22 residues long. V trimming: 3 bases; J trimming: 7 bases; junction bases outside the gene matches: 28. The germline gives CDR1 LNHDA, CDR2 SQIVND (reference sequence). CDR3 sequence (DNA): TGTGCCAGTAGTATCCCCCTTGATTTATATGGCTTGACAGGGGGACGGAAACAGCCCCAGCATTTT. It yields the protein CASSIPLDLYGLTGGRKQPQHF.

The chain is built from TRBV1 and TRBJ1-2; TRBD1 reflects the table's D call only, with no check against the DNA. TRBV1 is annotated as a pseudogene. This CDR3 comprises 16 residues. For the CDR3, the DNA is TGCACCAGCAGCAGAATTCGGGACAGGGAAAGGTATGGCTACACCTTC. Protein product: CTSSRIRDRERYGYTF.